The T cell receptor beta chain under discussion was sequenced for a study of cytomegalovirus exposure and HLA in healthy donors. About this clone: Its specificity is not known.

V trimming: 4 bases; J trimming: 5 bases; junction bases outside the gene matches: 5. The CDR3 is 14 residues long. Per germline, CDR1 LNHDA and CDR2 SQIVND (reference sequence). General study points: A few CMV-associated chains were confirmed in vitro to be specific for CMV antigens. Researchers catalogued 164 TCR beta chains as cytomegalovirus-associated. Reports showed the classifier diagnosing cytomegalovirus status with high specificity and sensitivity.

The donors were part of the validation cohort, which consisted of over a hundred subjects and was separate from the first cohort of about 670 subjects. Generated by immunoSEQ multiplex PCR, the TCRdb table keeps only in-frame clones and is missing some. This sample carries nearly 80,000 clones, under 95% of them seen once, and the ten largest clones take approximately 3.8%. The sequenced sample was PBMCs. The chain joins TRBV19 to TRBJ1-5, with 7 positions matching TRBD1. The sequence was obtained from a woman aged 25 to 39 in good health and CMV-seronegative. The CDR3 coding sequence is TGTGCCAGTAGTACGACAGGGCTAGATCAGCCCCAGCATTTT. It encodes CASSTTGLDQPQHF.